This TCR beta chain comes out of a study of blood T cells in healthy people across ages. On the study more broadly: For every two T cells, template switching captured about one barcoded beta molecule.

Through a sample-barcoded 5' primer and a J-beta primer mix, a second PCR was run for about 7 to 12 cycles. TCRdb independently ran MiXCR on the 5' RACE reads; one entry per CDR3 protein. The sample lists about 1.7 million distinct CDR3 sequences; 28% were seen once. Germline loops: CDR1 SQVTM, CDR2 ANQGSEA. This CDR3 is 13 amino acids long. Trimming took off 2 bases at V and 13 bases at J, with 18 bases between the two ends. This clonotype was seen more than once but under ten times. The clonotype was recovered from a woman in her 30s in good health. This chain uses TRBV29-1 with TRBJ2-1; D may correspond to TRBD1 or TRBD2 (6 bases each). Sequencing used blood. DNA for the CDR3: TGCAGCGTTGAACGATTAAGGGGGGAGACCCAGTTCTTC. Translating gives CSVERLRGETQFF.